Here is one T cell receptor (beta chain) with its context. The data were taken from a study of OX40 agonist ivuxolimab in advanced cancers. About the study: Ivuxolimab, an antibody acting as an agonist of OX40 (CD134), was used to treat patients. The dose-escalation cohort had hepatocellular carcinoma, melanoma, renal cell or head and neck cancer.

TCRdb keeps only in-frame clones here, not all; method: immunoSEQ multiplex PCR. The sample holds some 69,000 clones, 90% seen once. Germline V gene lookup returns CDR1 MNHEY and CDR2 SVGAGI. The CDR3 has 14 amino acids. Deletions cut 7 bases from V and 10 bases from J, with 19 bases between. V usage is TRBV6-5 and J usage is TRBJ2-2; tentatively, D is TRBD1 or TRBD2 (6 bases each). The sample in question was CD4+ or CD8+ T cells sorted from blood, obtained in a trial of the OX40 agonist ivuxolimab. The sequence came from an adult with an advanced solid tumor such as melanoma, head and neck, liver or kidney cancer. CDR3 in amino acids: CASKKVGGGEELFF. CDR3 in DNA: TGTGCCAGCAAAAAAGTGGGGGGCGGGGAGGAGCTGTTTTTT.